This T cell receptor beta chain was identified in a study of blood T cell repertoires in COVID-19. Original analysis: For nucleated cells, counts were estimated from reference gene primer amplification. Data came from immunoSEQ multiplex PCR; TCRdb stores just in-frame clones and leaves some out. The DNA was the basis for D and trimming; V, J and clone size are from that table. The data contain approximately 290,000 clones, 90% of them singletons. A word on this clone: The sample contains more than one DNA sequence encoding this CDR3.

Participants were aged about 18 to 90 years, lived in 24 US areas, and enrolled virtually. Researchers sorted participants into cohorts using their self-reported clinical history. In germline, CDR1 is MNHEY, CDR2 SMNVEV (reference sequence). V lost 3 bases to trimming and J lost 4 bases, with 7 bases between them. CDR3 length: 13 amino acids. This chain connects TRBV27 to TRBJ1-5, with a possible D match to TRBD1 (6 bases). The sample was PBMCs or T cells enriched from blood (not recorded which). The receptor was isolated from a woman between 18 and 29 years old with acute COVID-19. The DNA of the CDR3 is TGTGCCAGCAGTTTCCAGGGGAATCAGCCCCAGCATTTT. Its protein is CASSFQGNQPQHF.